The clone carrying this TCR beta chain was detected once. This entry belongs to a study of blood T cell repertoires in COVID-19. Study at large: Researchers got acute and convalescent COVID-19 samples from the United States, Italy and Spain. The analysed material was cDNA or gDNA that came from T cells, B-cell-depleted T cells, or PBMCs.

The CDR3 has 18 residues. The germline gives CDR1 SGHAT, CDR2 FQNNGV. The J segment lost 4 bases and the V segment lost 4 bases, leaving 12 bases of the junction unmatched. Original methodology: Cell counts per sample came from amplifying reference gene primers. Data came from immunoSEQ multiplex PCR; TCRdb stores just in-frame clones and leaves some out. V and J calls and clone size are those listed in that table; D and trimming were worked out from the DNA. This sample has about 160,000 clones, with roughly 80% found just once. Sequencing was performed on peripheral blood. The chain combines TRBV11-2 with TRBJ2-6; 8 nucleotides agree with TRBD1. This receptor was identified in a woman older than 75 with acute or convalescent COVID-19. The CDR3 region has the DNA TGTGCCAGCAGCTATTCCGGGACAGGTCGAACCGGGGCCAACGTCCTGACTTTC. Amino acids: CASSYSGTGRTGANVLTF.